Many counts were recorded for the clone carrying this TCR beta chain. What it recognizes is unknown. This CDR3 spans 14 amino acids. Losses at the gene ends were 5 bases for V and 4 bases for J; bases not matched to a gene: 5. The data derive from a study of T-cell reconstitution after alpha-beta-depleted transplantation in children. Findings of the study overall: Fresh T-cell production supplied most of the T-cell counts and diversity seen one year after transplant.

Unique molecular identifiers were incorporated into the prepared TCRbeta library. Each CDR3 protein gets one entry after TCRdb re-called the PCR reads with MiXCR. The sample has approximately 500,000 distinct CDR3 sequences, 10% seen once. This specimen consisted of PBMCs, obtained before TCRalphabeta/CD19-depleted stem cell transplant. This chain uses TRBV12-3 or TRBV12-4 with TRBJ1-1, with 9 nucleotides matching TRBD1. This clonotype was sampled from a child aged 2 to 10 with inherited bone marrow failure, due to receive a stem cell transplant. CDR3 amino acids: CASSETGGGTEAFF. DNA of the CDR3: TGTGCCAGCAGTGAGACAGGGGGGGGCACTGAAGCTTTCTTT.